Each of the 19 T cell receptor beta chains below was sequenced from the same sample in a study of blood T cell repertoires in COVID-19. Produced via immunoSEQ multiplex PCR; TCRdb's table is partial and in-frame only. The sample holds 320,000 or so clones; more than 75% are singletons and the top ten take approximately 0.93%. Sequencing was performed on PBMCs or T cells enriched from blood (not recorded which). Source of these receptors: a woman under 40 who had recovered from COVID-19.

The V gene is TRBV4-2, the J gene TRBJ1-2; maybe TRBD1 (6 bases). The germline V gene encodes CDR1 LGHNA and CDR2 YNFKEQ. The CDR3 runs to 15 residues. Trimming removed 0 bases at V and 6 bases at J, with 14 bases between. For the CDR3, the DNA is TGTGCCAGCAGCCAAGATTTCCAGGGGTGGAATGGCTACACCTTC. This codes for CASSQDFQGWNGYTF.

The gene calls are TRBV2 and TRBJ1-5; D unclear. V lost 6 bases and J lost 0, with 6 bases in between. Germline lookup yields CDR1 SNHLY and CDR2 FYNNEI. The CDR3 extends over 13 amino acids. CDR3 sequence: CASSRYSNQPQHF. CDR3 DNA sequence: TGTGCCAGCAGCCGTTATAGCAATCAGCCCCAGCATTTT. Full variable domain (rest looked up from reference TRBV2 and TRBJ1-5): EPEVTQTPSHQVTQMGQEVILRCVPISNHLYFYWYRQILGQKVEFLVSFYNNEISEKSEIFDDQFSVERPDGSNFTLKIRSTKLEDSAMYFCASSRYSNQPQHFGDGTRLSIL.

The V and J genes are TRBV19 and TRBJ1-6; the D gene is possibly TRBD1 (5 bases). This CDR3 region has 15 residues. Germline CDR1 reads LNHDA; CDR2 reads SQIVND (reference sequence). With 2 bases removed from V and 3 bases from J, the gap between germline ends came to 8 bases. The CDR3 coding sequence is TGTGCCAGTAGTATATGGGGGGTCTATAATTCACCCCTCCACTTT. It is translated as CASSIWGVYNSPLHF.

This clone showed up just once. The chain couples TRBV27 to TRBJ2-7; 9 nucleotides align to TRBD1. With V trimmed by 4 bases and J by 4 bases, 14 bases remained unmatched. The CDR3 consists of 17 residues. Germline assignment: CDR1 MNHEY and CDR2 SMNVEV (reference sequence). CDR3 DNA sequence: TGTGCCAGCAGTTCAACGCCTTCCGGGACAGGGAGGTACGAGCAGTACTTC. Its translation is CASSSTPSGTGRYEQYF.

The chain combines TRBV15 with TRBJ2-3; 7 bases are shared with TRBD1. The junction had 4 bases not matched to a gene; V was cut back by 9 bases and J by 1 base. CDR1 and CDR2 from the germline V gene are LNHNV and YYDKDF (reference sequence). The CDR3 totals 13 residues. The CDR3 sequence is CATGTAGTDTQYF. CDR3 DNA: TGTGCCACAGGGACAGCCGGCACAGATACGCAGTATTTT.

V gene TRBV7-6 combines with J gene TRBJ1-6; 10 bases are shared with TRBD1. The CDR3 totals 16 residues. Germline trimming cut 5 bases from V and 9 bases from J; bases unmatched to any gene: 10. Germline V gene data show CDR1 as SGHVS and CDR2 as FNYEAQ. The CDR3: CASSPRTGGSSSPLHF. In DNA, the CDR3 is TGTGCCAGCAGCCCAAGGACAGGGGGTTCAAGTTCACCCCTCCACTTT.

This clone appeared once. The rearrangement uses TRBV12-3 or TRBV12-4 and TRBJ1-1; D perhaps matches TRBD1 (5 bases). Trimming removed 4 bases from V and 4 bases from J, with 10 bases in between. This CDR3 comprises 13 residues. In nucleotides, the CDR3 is TGTGCCAGCAGTTCTAGGGGAACCACTGAAGCTTTCTTT. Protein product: CASSSRGTTEAFF.

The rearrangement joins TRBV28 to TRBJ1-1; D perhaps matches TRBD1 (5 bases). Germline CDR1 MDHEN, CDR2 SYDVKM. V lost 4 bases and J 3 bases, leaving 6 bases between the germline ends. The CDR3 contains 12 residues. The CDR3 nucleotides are TGTGCCAGCAGTTGGGGGGACACTGAAGCTTTCTTT. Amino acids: CASSWGDTEAFF.

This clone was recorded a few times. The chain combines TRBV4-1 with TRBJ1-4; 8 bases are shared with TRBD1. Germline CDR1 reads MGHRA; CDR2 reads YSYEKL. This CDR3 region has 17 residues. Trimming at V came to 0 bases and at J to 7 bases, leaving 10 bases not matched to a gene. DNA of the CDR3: TGCGCCAGCAGCCAAGAATCCCAGGGGGCGTTTGGTGAAAAACTGTTTTTT. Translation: CASSQESQGAFGEKLFF.

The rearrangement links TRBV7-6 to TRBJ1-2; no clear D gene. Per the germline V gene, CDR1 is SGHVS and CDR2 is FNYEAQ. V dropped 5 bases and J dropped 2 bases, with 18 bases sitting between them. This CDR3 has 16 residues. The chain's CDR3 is CASSPGPDDSNYGYTF. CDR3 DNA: TGTGCCAGCAGCCCCGGCCCCGACGATAGCAACTATGGCTACACCTTC.

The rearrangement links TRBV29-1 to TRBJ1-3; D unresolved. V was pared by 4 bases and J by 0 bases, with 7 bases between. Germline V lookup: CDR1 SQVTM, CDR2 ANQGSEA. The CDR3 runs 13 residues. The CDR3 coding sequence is TGCAGCGTTGGGTGGAGCTCTGGAAACACCATATATTTT. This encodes CSVGWSSGNTIYF.

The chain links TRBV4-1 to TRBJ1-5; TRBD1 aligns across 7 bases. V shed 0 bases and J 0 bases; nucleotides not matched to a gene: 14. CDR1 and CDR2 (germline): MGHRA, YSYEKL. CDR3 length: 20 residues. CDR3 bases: TGCGCCAGCAGCCAAGATCTTAGGGACAGCGACGCAATTAGCAATCAGCCCCAGCATTTT. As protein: CASSQDLRDSDAISNQPQHF.

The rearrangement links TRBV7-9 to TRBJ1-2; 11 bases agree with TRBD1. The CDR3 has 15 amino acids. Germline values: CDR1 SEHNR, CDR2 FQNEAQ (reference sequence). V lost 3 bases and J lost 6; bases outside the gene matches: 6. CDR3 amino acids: CASSLGGQGADGYTF. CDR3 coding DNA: TGTGCCAGCAGCTTGGGAGGACAGGGGGCTGATGGCTACACCTTC.

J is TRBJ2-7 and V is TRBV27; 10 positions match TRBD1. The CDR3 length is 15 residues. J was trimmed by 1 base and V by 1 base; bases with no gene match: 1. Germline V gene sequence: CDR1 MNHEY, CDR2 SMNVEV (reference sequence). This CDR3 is CASSLWTGGSYEQYF. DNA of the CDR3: TGTGCCAGCAGTTTATGGACAGGGGGTTCCTACGAGCAGTACTTC.

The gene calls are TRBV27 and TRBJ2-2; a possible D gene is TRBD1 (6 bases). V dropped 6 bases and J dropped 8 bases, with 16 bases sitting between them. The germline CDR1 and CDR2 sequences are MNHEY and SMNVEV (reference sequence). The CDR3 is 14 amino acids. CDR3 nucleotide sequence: TGTGCCAGCAGGTGGCAGGGGTTTGGGGGGGAGCTGTTTTTT. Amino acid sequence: CASRWQGFGGELFF.

The CDR3, as DNA: TGTGCCAGCAGCCCAAGTTCGGGATACGAGCAGTACTTC. It translates to CASSPSSGYEQYF. This sequence joins TRBV7-9 and TRBJ2-7; maybe TRBD2 (5 bases). Germline CDR1 and CDR2: SEHNR and FQNEAQ (reference sequence). The CDR3 has 13 amino acids. Trimming took 5 bases from V and 4 from J, leaving 12 bases between them.

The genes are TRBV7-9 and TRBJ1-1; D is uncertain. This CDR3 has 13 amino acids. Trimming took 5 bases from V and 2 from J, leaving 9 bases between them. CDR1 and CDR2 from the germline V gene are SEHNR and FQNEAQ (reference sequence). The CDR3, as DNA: TGTGCCAGCAGCCAGGAGGGTAACACTGAAGCTTTCTTT. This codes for CASSQEGNTEAFF.

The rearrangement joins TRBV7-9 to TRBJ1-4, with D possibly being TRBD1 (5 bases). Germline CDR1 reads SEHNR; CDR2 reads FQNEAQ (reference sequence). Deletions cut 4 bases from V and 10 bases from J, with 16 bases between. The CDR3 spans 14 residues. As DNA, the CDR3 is TGTGCCAGCAGCTATGGGGCAGGGCGCGGAAAACTGTTTTTT. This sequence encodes CASSYGAGRGKLFF.

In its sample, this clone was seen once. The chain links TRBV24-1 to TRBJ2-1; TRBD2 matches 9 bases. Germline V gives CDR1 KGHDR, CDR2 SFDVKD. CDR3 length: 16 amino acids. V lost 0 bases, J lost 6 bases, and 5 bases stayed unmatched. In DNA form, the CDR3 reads TGTGCCACCAGTGATTTGGTAGCGGGGGCCTTCAATGAGCAGTTCTTC. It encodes CATSDLVAGAFNEQFF.